The present T cell receptor beta chain was sequenced within a study of cytomegalovirus exposure and HLA in healthy donors. A single count supports this clone. The primer mix had 60 Vbeta and 13 Jbeta primers. Method: immunoSEQ multiplex PCR; TCRdb's copy keeps in-frame clones and lacks some. The repertoire consists of 160,000 or so clones, with 78% occurring once and the leading ten covering about 1.5%. Germline V gene sequence: CDR1 GTSNPN, CDR2 SVGIG (reference sequence). Germline trimming cut 2 bases from V and 0 bases from J; bases unmatched to any gene: 10. The CDR3 spans 17 residues. This TCR was sampled from a male donor in good health and CMV-seronegative. V is TRBV30 and J is TRBJ2-5; 9 bases are shared with TRBD2. Sequences were obtained from PBMCs. CDR3 DNA: TGTGCCTGGAGTAGTAAAGCTAGCGGGATAAACCAAGAGACCCAGTACTTC. This gives the protein CAWSSKASGINQETQYF.